This TCR beta chain stems from a study of control samples from healthy donors and cancer patients. The data were produced by immunoSEQ multiplex PCR, yet TCRdb's version contains in-frame clones alone and is incomplete. The listing contains some 190,000 clones. Material: blood. The TCR sequence derives from a woman aged 30 to 39 in good health.

CDR3: CATSDFGFEQFF. CDR3 sequence (DNA): TGTGCCACCAGTGATTTTGGGTTTGAGCAGTTCTTC. The chain couples TRBV24-1 to TRBJ2-1; D remains unclear. The V end was cut by 1 base, the J end by 9 bases, with 6 bases between. CDR1 KGHDR and CDR2 SFDVKD come from the germline V gene. The CDR3 runs to 12 residues.